This T cell receptor beta chain came from a study of monozygotic twins with inflammatory bowel disease. TCRdb re-called the 5' RACE reads and catalogs CDR3 proteins one per entry, DNA excluded. Its table lists nearly 450,000 distinct CDR3 sequences. The study's findings and limits: Variability may have been added to patient repertoires by differing immunosuppressive treatments.

Concerning this clonotype itself: The antigen is unknown.

The authors drew more than 2 ml of blood from each donor. The template was total RNA from whole blood, with no T cell sorting. The CDR3 totals 16 residues. The chain uses TRBV21-1 and TRBJ2-5; TCRdb reports TRBD1, a call that lacks DNA to check it against. TRBV21-1 is a recognized pseudogene. The receptor comes from a human donor with ulcerative colitis or Crohn's disease, or a healthy co-twin of an affected twin (not recorded which). The sequencing sample was made of blood. CDR3 sequence: CASSRGQDLYQETQYF.